This entry describes one TCR beta chain. Some clones are missing from TCRdb's copy, which holds only in-frame ones; the method was immunoSEQ multiplex PCR. This table has about 130,000 clones, approximately 84% appearing once. The data originate from a study of blood T cell repertoires in COVID-19. This clonotype was sampled from a woman aged 45 to 65 who had recovered from COVID-19. Material for sequencing was peripheral blood.

The CDR3 region is CASSHRTGFAPGTEAFF. The CDR3 coding sequence is TGTGCCAGCAGCCACCGGACAGGGTTCGCCCCGGGCACTGAAGCTTTCTTT. The chain couples TRBV14 to TRBJ1-1, with 8 positions matching TRBD1. Germline CDR1 is SGHDN and CDR2 is FVKESK. V was clipped by 3 bases and J by 4 bases; unmatched bases: 13. The CDR3 spans 17 residues.